These 7 T cell receptor beta chains were sequenced from one sample in a study of long-term antiretroviral therapy in people with HIV. The libraries were made with immunoSEQ v3.0 at survey level. Here immunoSEQ multiplex PCR was the method, and the copy in TCRdb shows in-frame clones only, minus some. This table holds around 25,000 clones, over 70% found once. The sequences come from unsorted PBMCs, collected 3 years after starting antiretroviral therapy. The source is a young man with HIV.

In its sample, this clone was seen once. The V call is TRBV15, the J call TRBJ1-5; possible D gene TRBD1, 5 bases. V shed 1 base and J shed 3 bases, with 16 bases lying between them. CDR1 and CDR2 (germline): LNHNV, YYDKDF (reference sequence). The CDR3 is made up of 17 amino acids. Written as DNA, the CDR3 is TGTGCCACCAGCAGAGGAACAGGTAGCGGGAACAATCAGCCCCAGCATTTT. It encodes CATSRGTGSGNNQPQHF.

The chain has TRBV2 and TRBJ1-5; D possibly corresponds to TRBD1 (5 bases). The germline CDR1 and CDR2 sequences are SNHLY and FYNNEI. There are 14 residues in the CDR3. Trimming left V 6 bases short and J 5 bases short, with 14 bases between. DNA for the CDR3: TGTGCCAGCAGGACTCAGGGTGTTTATCAGCCCCAGCATTTT. It codes for CASRTQGVYQPQHF. The variable domain in full, completed from reference TRBV2 and TRBJ1-5, reads EPEVTQTPSHQVTQMGQEVILRCVPISNHLYFYWYRQILGQKVEFLVSFYNNEISEKSEIFDDQFSVERPDGSNFTLKIRSTKLEDSAMYFCASRTQGVYQPQHFGDGTRLSIL.

The chain couples TRBV7-2 to TRBJ2-2; D remains ambiguous. The CDR3 consists of 11 residues. V shed 6 bases and J shed 4 bases, with 3 bases lying between them. The germline V gene encodes CDR1 SGHTA and CDR2 FQGNSA. CDR3 nucleotides: TGTGCCAGCAGTATCACCGGGGAGCTGTTTTTT. It yields the protein CASSITGELFF.

The rearrangement links TRBV5-1 to TRBJ2-6; no clear D. Germline lookup yields CDR1 SGHRS and CDR2 YFSETQ. There are 14 residues in the CDR3. With 7 bases removed from V and 0 bases from J, the gap between germline ends came to 8 bases. CDR3 protein: CASRYGSGANVLTF. For the CDR3, the DNA is TGCGCCAGCCGGTACGGCTCTGGGGCCAACGTCCTGACTTTC.

The count of this clone is one. The chain couples TRBV13 to TRBJ1-1; perhaps TRBD1 as D (5 bases). Trimming took off 5 bases at V and 5 bases at J, with 12 bases between the two ends. This CDR3 spans 13 amino acids. Per germline, CDR1 PRHDT and CDR2 FYEKMQ (reference sequence). The CDR3 DNA follows: TGTGCCAGCAGCCAGGGTGGTTGGACTGAAGCTTTCTTT. Translated: CASSQGGWTEAFF. The full variable domain, its missing parts supplied by reference TRBV13 and TRBJ1-1, is AAGVIQSPRHLIKEKRETATLKCYPIPRHDTVYWYQQGPGQDPQFLISFYEKMQSDKGSIPDRFSAQQFSDYHSELNMSSLELGDSALYFCASSQGGWTEAFFGQGTRLTVV.

The J gene is TRBJ1-1, the V gene TRBV6-5; no definite D call. The CDR3 has 14 amino acids. The V gene's germline CDR1 is MNHEY and CDR2 SVGAGI. V shed 4 bases and J shed 4 bases, with 13 bases lying between them. The CDR3 sequence is CASSSLAGFTEAFF. The DNA for the CDR3 is TGTGCCAGCAGTTCCCTCGCCGGGTTCACTGAAGCTTTCTTT.

The rearrangement uses TRBV9 and TRBJ1-5, with 7 bases identical to TRBD1. The CDR3 has 15 residues. Germline CDR1 and CDR2: SGDLS and YYNGEE. V was pared by 0 bases and J by 4 bases, with 4 bases of the junction left unmatched. The CDR3 is CASSVDYRGNQPQHF. The DNA of the CDR3 is TGTGCCAGCAGCGTAGATTACAGGGGAAATCAGCCCCAGCATTTT. The variable domain in full, with the rest retrieved from reference TRBV9 and TRBJ1-5, is DSGVTQTPKHLITATGQRVTLRCSPRSGDLSVYWYQQSLDQGLQFLIQYYNGEERAKGNILERFSAQQFPDLHSELNLSSLELGDSALYFCASSVDYRGNQPQHFGDGTRLSIL.